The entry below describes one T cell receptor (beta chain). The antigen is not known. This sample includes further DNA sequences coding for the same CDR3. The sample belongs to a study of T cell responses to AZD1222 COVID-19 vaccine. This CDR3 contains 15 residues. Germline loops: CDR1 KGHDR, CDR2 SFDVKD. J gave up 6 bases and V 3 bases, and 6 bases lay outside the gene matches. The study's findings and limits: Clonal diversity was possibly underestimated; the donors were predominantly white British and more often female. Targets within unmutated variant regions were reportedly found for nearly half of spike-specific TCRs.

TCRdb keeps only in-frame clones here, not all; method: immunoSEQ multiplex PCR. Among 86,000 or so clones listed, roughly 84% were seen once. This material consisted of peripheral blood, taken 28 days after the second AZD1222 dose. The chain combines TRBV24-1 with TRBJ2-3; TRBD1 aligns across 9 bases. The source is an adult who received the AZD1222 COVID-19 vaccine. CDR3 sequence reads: CATSDPGQGTDTQYF. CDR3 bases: TGTGCCACCAGTGATCCCGGACAGGGGACCGATACGCAGTATTTT.